The subject of this entry is one TCR beta chain. This clone has more than one count but fewer than ten. It lacks a known antigen. No qualities accompany the bases; no much larger clone lies one base away. These data belong to a study of neoadjuvant anti-PD-1 for oral cavity cancer (dated by TCRdb to the early 2020s). Turning to the overall study: Before curative-intent surgical resection, most patients were given three to four biweekly doses of nivolumab at 3 mg/kg. Patients who did not progress were given a fourth nivolumab dose at about day 43 and had definitive surgical resection on days 50-56. Responders were defined as patients with complete response, partial response or stable disease by RECIST 1.1; non-responders were defined as patients with progression. The parent correlative cohort included some 13 patients, with an approximately 35% response rate. Results the study describes overall, beyond this receptor: Higher pretreatment blood Treg/Th17 ratios correlated with higher pretreatment blood TCRbeta clonality and lower post-treatment tumor TCRbeta clonality. The TCR analyses had only three patients in each response group, and the authors called for validation in larger cohorts. Greater tumor shrinkage was correlated with larger post-treatment sizes of preexisting intratumoral clones, suggesting that expansion of preexisting clones contributed to response.

The CDR3 spans 13 residues, from the cysteine through the phenylalanine. Left in the record is the CDR3 DNA by itself, 39 bases read in frame from the first base. In the germline V gene, CDR1 corresponds to ENHRY and CDR2 to SYGVKD. The trim is 3 bases for V and 4 bases for J, with a gap of 10 bases between the germline ends. Interpreted using the paper, the time point label stands for: after neoadjuvant nivolumab, at surgical resection. The patients had newly diagnosed stage II-IVA oral cavity squamous cell carcinoma and had not received any prior systemic or radiation treatment. Everyone in the cohort had locally advanced, HPV-negative oral cavity squamous cell carcinoma. Samples were obtained from a longitudinal correlative study of a single-arm phase II trial of neoadjuvant nivolumab in oral cavity squamous cell carcinoma. Subject-matched pre- and post-treatment PBMCs and tumors from three responders and three non-responders underwent genomic DNA-based TCRbeta sequencing. Genomic DNA was isolated from tumor tissue using the Maxwell RSC DNA from Tissue kit.

Tumor libraries used mostly roughly 4.6 ug of input genomic DNA for survey sequencing, with two replicates per sample. Following the manufacturer's instructions, the team built TCRbeta libraries using the immunoSEQ hsTCRbeta kit. The completed libraries were mixed into a single pool at 3 nM, then sequenced with an Illumina NovaSeq 6000 S4 flow cell. In the original analysis: The immunoSEQ Analyzer handled quality control and preprocessing of the raw data. The analysis was restricted to productive rearrangements, with each unique CDR3 amino acid sequence defining a clonotype. Using the R package tcR, the researchers computed the Gini-Simpson index as their estimate of repertoire clonality. Student's t test was used to compare Gini indices, and Pearson correlation was used to assess associations with tumor size change. This is the immuneACCESS table as TCRdb keeps it, with only in-frame sequences that have V and J called. A part of the clones is gone; compared with another copy, unresolved V genes explain less than half, and the rest is unexplained. V, J and clone size are taken as reported in that table, and D and trimming were inferred from the DNA itself. The sample has about 24,000 clones on record, under 30% of them singletons. The top ten constitute about 15% of the sample.

The sample here was tumor tissue, taken after nivolumab (anti-PD-1) treatment. The origin of this receptor is a person aged 35 to 85 with oral cavity squamous cell carcinoma. The rearranged chain carries TRBV10-3 and TRBJ2-7; no confident D gene assignment can be made. The CDR3 protein is CAISDGEIYEQYF. The sequence in DNA is TGTGCCATCAGTGATGGTGAGATATACGAGCAGTACTTC.